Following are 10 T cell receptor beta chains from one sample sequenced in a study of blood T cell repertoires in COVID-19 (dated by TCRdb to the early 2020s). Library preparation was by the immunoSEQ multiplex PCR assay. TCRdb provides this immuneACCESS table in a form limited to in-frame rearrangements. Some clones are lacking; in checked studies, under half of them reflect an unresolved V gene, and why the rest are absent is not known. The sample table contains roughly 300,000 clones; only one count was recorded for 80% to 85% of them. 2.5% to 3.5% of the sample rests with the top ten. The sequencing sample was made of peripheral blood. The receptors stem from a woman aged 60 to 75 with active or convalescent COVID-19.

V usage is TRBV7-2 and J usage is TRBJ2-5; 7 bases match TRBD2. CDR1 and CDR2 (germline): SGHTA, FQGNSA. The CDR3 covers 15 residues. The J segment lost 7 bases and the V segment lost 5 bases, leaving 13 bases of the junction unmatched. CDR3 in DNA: TGTGCCAGCAGCCCCCTACCCTCCCCGGGGGGGACCCAGTACTTC. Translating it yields CASSPLPSPGGTQYF.

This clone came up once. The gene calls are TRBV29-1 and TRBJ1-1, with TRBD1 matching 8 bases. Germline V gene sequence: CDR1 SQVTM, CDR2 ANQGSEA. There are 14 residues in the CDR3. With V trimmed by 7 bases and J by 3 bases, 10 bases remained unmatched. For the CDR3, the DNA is TGCAGCGCCCGGACAGGGAGGGCCGACACTGAAGCTTTCTTT. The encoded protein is CSARTGRADTEAFF.

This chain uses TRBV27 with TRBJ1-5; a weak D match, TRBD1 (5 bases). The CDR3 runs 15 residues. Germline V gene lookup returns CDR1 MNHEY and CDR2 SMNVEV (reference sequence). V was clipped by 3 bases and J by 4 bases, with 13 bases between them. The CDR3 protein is CASSLVGTGNQPQHF. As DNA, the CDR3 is TGTGCCAGCAGTTTGGTGGGGACTGGGAATCAGCCCCAGCATTTT.

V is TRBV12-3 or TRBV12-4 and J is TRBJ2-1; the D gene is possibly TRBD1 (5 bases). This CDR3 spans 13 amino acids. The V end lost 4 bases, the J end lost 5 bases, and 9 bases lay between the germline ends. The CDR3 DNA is TGTGCCAGCAGTTCGCAGGGTAACAATGAGCAGTTCTTC. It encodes CASSSQGNNEQFF.

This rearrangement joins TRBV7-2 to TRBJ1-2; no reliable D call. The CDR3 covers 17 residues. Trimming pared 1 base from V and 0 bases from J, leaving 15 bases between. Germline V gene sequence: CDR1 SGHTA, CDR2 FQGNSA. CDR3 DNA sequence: TGTGCCAGCAGCTTAGACACCCGGGTCGGGGCTAACTATGGCTACACCTTC. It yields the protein CASSLDTRVGANYGYTF.

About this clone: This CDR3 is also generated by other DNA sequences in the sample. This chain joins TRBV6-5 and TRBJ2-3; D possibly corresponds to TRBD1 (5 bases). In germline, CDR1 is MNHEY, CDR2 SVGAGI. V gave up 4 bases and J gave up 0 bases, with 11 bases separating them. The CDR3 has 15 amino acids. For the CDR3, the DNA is TGTGCCAGCAGTTTAGACAGTCCTAGCACAGATACGCAGTATTTT. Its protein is CASSLDSPSTDTQYF.

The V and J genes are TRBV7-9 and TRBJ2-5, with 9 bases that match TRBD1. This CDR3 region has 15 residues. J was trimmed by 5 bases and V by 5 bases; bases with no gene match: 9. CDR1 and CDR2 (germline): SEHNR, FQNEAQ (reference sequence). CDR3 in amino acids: CASSTLTGGRETQYF. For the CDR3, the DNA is TGTGCCAGCAGCACCCTGACAGGGGGAAGGGAGACCCAGTACTTC.

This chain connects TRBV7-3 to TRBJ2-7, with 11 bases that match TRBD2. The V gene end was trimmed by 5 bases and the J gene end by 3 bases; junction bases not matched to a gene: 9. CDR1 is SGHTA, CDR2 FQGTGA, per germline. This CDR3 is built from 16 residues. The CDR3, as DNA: TGTGCCAGCAGCCCCAGCCATAGCGGGGGGGACTACGAGCAGTACTTC. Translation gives CASSPSHSGGDYEQYF.

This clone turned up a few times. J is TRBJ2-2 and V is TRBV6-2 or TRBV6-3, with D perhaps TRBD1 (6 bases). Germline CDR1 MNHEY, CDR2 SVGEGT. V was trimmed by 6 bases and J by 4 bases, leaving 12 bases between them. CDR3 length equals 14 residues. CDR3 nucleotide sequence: TGTGCCAGCAGCCAAGGGGGTTCCACCGGGGAGCTGTTTTTT. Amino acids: CASSQGGSTGELFF.

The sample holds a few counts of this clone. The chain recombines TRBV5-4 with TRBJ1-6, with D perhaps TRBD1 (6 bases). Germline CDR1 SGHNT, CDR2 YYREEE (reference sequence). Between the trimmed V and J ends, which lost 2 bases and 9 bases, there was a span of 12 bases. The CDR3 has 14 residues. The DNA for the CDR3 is TGTGCCAGCAGCTTCGGACAGAGTAGTTCACCCCTCCACTTT. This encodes CASSFGQSSSPLHF.